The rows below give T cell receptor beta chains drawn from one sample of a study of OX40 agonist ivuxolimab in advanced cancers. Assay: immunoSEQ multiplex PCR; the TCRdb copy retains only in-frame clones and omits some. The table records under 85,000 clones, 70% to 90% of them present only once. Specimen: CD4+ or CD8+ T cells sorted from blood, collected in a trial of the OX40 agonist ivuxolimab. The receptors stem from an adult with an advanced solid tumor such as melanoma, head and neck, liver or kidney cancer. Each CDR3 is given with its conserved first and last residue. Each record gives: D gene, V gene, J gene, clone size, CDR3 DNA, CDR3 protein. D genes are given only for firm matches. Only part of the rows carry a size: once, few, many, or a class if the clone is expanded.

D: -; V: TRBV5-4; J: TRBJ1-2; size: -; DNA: TGTGCCAGCAGCTTGGAAAGGGCTCGACAGCTAGATGGCTACACCTTC; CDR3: CASSLERARQLDGYTF
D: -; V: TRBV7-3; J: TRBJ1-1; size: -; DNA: TGTGCCAGCAGCCCAAATGGTGGACAGCAGAACACTGAAGCTTTCTTT; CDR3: CASSPNGGQQNTEAFF
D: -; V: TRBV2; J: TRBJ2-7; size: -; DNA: TGTGCCAGCAGTGCTCAACAGAGCTCCTACGAGCAGTACTTC; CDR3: CASSAQQSSYEQYF
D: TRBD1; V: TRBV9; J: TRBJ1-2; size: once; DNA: TGTGCCAGCAGCGCCCGACAGGGAGGGAATGGCTACACCTTC; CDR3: CASSARQGGNGYTF
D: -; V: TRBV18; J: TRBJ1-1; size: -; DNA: TGTGCCAGCTCACCAACTACAGAGAACACTGAAGCTTTCTTT; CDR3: CASSPTTENTEAFF
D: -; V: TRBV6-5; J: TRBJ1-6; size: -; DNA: TGTGCCAGCAGTTACTCGAGATCTTATAATTCACCCCTCCACTTT; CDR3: CASSYSRSYNSPLHF
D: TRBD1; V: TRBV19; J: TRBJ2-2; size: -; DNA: TGTGCCAGTAGTATAAGTGCGACAGGGTTTGGCGGGGAGCTGTTTTTT; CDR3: CASSISATGFGGELFF
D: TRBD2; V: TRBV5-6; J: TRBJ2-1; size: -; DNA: TGTGCCAGCAGCCTTGGAGCGGGGGGGATCAATGAGCAGTTCTTC; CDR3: CASSLGAGGINEQFF
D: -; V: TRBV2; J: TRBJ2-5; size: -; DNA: TGTGCCCCCAGGAGGGACGACCAAGAGACCCAGTACTTC; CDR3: CAPRRDDQETQYF
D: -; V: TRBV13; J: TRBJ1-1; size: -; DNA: TGTGCCAGCAGCTTAGTACAGGGTGGAACTGAAGCTTTCTTT; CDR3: CASSLVQGGTEAFF
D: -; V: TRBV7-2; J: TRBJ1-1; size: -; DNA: TGTGCCAGCAGCTTAATGAGGAACACTGAAGCTTTCTTT; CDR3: CASSLMRNTEAFF
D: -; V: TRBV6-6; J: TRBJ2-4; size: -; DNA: TGTGCCAGCACCAACCCGACAGGGAGGCGGATTCAGTACTTC; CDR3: CASTNPTGRRIQYF
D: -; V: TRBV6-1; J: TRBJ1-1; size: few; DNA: TGTGCCACCCCCGGGACGCAAGGCTGGAACACTGAAGCTTTCTTT; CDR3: CATPGTQGWNTEAFF
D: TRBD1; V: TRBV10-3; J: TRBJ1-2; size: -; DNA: TGTGCCATCAGTACGGGTGTGACAGGGACCTATGGCTACACCTTC; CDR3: CAISTGVTGTYGYTF
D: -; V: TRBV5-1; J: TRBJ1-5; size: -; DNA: TGCGCCAGCAGCAGCGGGACGGGGTTTGATCAGCCCCAGCATTTT; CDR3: CASSSGTGFDQPQHF
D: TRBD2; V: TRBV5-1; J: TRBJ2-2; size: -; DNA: TGCGCCAGCAACAGACTAGCGGGAGGAACCGGGGAGCTGTTTTTT; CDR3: CASNRLAGGTGELFF
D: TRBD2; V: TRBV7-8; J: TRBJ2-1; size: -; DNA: TGTGCCAGCAGCTTGGGTAGCGGGCCCTACAATGAGCAGTTCTTC; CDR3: CASSLGSGPYNEQFF
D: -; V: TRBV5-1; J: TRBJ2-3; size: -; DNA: TGCGCCAGCAGCTTGGTCCAGGGGATTAGCACAGATACGCAGTATTTT; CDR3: CASSLVQGISTDTQYF
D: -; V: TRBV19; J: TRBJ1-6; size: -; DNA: TGTGCCAGCGGACCGATTAATTCACCCCTCCACTTT; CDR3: CASGPINSPLHF
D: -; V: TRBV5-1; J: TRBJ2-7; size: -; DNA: TGCGCCAGCAGCCTCCCGGCTTCCTACGAGCAGTACTTC; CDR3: CASSLPASYEQYF
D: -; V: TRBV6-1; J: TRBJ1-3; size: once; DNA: TGTGCCAGCAGTGATCAGCTGATCCTCTCTGGAAACACCATATATTTT; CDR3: CASSDQLILSGNTIYF
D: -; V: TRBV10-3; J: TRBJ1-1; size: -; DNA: TGTGCCGGCGGGACACAGTGGGGGAGCACTGAAGCTTTCTTT; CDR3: CAGGTQWGSTEAFF
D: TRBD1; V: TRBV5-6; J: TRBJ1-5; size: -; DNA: TGTGCCAGCAGCCTGGGGGGAGGGGGCCCTTATAGCAATCAGCCCCAGCATTTT; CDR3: CASSLGGGGPYSNQPQHF
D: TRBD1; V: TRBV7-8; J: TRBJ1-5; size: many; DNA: TGTGCCAGCAGCCCGGGACAGGGATGGTCGGGCAATCAGCCCCAGCATTTT; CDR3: CASSPGQGWSGNQPQHF
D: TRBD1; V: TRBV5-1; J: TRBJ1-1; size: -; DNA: TGCGCCAGCAGCTTGGCAGGGGGCAAAAACACTGAAGCTTTCTTT; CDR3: CASSLAGGKNTEAFF
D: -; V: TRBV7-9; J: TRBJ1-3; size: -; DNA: TGTGCCAGCTCCGACTCTGGAAACACCATATATTTT; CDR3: CASSDSGNTIYF
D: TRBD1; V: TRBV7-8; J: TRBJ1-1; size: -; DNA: TGTGCCAGCAGCCACTGGGACAGGAACACTGAAGCTTTCTTT; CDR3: CASSHWDRNTEAFF
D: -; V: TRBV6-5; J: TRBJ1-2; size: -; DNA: TGTGCCAGCAGTTACTCAGCAGGGAAGGATGGCTACACCTTC; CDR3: CASSYSAGKDGYTF
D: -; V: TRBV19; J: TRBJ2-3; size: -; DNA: TGTGCCAGTAGTATAGAGAGCGGGCGTACTGCGCAGTATTTT; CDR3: CASSIESGRTAQYF
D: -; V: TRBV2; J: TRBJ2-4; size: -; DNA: TGTGCCAGCAGGACTGGGATCTCGGCCAAAAACATTCAGTACTTC; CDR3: CASRTGISAKNIQYF
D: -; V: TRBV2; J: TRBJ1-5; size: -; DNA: TGTGCCAGCAAAATGGATAGCAATCAGCCCCAGCATTTT; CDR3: CASKMDSNQPQHF